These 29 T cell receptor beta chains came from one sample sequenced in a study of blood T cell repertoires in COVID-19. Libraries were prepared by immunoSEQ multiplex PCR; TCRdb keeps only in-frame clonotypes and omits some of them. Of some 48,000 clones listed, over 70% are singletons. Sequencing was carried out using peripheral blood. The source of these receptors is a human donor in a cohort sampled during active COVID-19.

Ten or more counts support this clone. As DNA, the CDR3 is TGTGCCAGCAGCCAGGGAGGGACAGGGGGCACTGAAGCTTTCTTT. Amino acids: CASSQGGTGGTEAFF. The chain couples TRBV9 to TRBJ1-1; the match to TRBD1 covers 11 bases. This CDR3 contains 15 residues. The V and J ends lost 4 bases and 4 bases, in that order; junction bases with no gene match: 6. Germline CDR1 and CDR2: SGDLS and YYNGEE.

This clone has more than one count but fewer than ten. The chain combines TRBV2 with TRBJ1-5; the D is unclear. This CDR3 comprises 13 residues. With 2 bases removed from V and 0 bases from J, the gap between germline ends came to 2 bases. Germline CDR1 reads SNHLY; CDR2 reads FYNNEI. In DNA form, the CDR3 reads TGTGCCAGCAGTGAATATAGCAATCAGCCCCAGCATTTT. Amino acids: CASSEYSNQPQHF.

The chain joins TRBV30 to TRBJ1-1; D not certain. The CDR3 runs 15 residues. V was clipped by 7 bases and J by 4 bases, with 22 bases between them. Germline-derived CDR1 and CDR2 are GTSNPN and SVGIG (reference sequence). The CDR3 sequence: CALNFQLGRGTEAFF. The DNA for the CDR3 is TGTGCCTTAAACTTCCAACTCGGTCGTGGCACTGAAGCTTTCTTT.

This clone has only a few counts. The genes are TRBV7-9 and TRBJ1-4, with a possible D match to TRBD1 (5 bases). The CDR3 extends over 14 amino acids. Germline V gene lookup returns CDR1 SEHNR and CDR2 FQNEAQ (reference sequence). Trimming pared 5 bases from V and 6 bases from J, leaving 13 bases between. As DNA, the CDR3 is TGTGCCAGCAGCCCCGGGCAGGGCTATGAAAAACTGTTTTTT. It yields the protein CASSPGQGYEKLFF.

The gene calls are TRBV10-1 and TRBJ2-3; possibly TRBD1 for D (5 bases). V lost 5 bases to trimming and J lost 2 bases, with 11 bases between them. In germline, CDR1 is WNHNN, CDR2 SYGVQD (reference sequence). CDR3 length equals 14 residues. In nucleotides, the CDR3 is TGCGCCAGCAGTCAATCAGGGTTCACAGATACGCAGTATTTT. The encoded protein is CASSQSGFTDTQYF.

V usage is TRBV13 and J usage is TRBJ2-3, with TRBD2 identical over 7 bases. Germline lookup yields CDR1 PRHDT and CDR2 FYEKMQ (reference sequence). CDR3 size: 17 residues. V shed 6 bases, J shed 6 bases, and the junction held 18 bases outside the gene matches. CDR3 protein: CASSPKGAGDPRDTQYF. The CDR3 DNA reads TGTGCCAGCAGTCCTAAGGGCGCGGGGGACCCCCGCGATACGCAGTATTTT.

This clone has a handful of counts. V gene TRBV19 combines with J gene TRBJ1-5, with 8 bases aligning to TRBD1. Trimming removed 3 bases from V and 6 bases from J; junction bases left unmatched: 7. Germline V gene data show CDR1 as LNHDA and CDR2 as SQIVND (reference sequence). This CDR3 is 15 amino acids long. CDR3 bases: TGTGCCAGTAGTATCGGGACAGGACTCGGTCAGCCCCAGCATTTT. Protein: CASSIGTGLGQPQHF.

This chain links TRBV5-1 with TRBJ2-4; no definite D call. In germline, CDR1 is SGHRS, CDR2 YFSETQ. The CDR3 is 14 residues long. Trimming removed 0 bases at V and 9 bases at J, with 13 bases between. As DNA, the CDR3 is TGCGCCAGCAGCTTGGGAGGTCCTCAGAGCATTCAGTACTTC. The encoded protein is CASSLGGPQSIQYF.

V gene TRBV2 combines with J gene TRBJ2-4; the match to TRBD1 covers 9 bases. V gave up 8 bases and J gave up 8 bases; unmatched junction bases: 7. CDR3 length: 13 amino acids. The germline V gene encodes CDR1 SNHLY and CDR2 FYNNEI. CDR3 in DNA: TGTGCCAGCCAAGGGACAGGGCTGGACATTCAGTACTTC. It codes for CASQGTGLDIQYF.

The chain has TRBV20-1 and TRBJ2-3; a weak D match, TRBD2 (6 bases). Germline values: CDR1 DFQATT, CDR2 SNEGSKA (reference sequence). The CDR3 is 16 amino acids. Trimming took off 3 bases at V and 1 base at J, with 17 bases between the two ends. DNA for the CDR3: TGCAGTGCTAGTGGCTCTAGCGAAACCGGCACAGATACGCAGTATTTT. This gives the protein CSASGSSETGTDTQYF.

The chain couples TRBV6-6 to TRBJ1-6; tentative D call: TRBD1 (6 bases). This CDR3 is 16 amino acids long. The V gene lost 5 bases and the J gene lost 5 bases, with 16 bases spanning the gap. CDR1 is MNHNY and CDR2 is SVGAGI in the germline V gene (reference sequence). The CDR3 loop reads CASSRQGNRDNSPLHF. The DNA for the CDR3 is TGTGCCAGCAGTCGCCAGGGGAACAGGGATAATTCACCCCTCCACTTT.

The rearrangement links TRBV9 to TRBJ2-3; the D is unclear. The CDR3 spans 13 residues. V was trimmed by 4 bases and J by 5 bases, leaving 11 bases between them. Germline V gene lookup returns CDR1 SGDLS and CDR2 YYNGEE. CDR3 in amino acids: CASSTLAGDTQYF. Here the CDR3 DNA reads TGTGCCAGCAGCACCCTCGCCGGAGATACGCAGTATTTT. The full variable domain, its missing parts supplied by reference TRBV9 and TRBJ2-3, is DSGVTQTPKHLITATGQRVTLRCSPRSGDLSVYWYQQSLDQGLQFLIQYYNGEERAKGNILERFSAQQFPDLHSELNLSSLELGDSALYFCASSTLAGDTQYFGPGTRLTVL.

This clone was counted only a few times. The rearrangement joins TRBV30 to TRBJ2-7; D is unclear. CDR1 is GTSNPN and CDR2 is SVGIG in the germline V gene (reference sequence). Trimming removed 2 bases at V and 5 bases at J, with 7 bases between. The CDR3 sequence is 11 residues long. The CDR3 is CAWSSANEQYF. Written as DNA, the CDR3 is TGTGCCTGGAGTAGTGCTAACGAGCAGTACTTC. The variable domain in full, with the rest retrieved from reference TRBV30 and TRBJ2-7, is SQTIHQWPATLVQPVGSPLSLECTVEGTSNPNLYWYRQAAGRGLQLLFYSVGIGQISSEVPQNLSASRPQDRQFILSSKKLLLSDSGFYLCAWSSANEQYFGPGTRLTVT.

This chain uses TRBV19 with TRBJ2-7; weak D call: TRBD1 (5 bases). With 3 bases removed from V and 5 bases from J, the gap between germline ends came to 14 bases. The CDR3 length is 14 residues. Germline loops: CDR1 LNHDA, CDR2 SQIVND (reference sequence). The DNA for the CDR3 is TGTGCCAGTAGTATTGGTGGGGCCTCGGACGAGCAGTACTTC. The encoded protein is CASSIGGASDEQYF.

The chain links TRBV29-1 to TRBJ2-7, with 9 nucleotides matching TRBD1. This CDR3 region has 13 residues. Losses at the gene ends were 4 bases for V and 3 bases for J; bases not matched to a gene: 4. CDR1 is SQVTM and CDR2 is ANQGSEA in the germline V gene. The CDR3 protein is CSVAAGQGYEQYF. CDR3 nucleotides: TGCAGCGTTGCGGCGGGACAGGGCTACGAGCAGTACTTC.

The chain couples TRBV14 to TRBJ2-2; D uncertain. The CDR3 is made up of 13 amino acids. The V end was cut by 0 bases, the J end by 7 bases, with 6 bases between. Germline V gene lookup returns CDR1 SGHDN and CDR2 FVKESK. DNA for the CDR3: TGTGCCAGCAGCCAAGATCTAATCGGGGAGCTGTTTTTT. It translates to CASSQDLIGELFF.

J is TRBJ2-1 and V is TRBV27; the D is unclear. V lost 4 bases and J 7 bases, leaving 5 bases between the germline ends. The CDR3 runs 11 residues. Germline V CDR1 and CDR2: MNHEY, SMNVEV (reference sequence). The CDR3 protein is CASSYLNEQFF. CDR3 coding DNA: TGTGCCAGCAGTTACTTAAATGAGCAGTTCTTC.

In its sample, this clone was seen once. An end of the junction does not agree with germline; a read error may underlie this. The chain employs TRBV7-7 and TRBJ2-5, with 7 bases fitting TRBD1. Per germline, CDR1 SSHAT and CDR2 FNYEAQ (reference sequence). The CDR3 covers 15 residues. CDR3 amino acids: CASSRGGQHQETQYF. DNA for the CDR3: TGTGCTAGCAGCCGAGGGGGACAGCATCAAGAGACCCAGTACTTC.

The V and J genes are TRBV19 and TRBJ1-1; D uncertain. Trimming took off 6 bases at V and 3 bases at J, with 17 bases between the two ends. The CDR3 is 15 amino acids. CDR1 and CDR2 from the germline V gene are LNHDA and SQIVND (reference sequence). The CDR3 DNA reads TGTGCCAGTAGATCCCCGGGAGGGTTGTACACTGAAGCTTTCTTT. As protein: CASRSPGGLYTEAFF.

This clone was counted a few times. CDR3 DNA sequence: TGTGCCAGCAGCCTGACAGGGAATGATTCACCCCTCCACTTT. Amino acids: CASSLTGNDSPLHF. The gene calls are TRBV9 and TRBJ1-6; the match to TRBD1 covers 7 bases. Unmatched junction bases numbered 6, after V lost 4 bases and J lost 8 bases. There are 14 residues in the CDR3. Germline CDR1 is SGDLS and CDR2 is YYNGEE.

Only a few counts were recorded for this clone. In nucleotides, the CDR3 is TGTGCCAGCAGCTTAGCTCGACAGGGCGATGAGACCCAGTACTTC. This translates into CASSLARQGDETQYF. The V call is TRBV7-8, the J call TRBJ2-5, with 7 bases identical to TRBD1. This CDR3 has 15 amino acids. The germline V gene encodes CDR1 SGHVS and CDR2 FQNEAQ. Losses at the gene ends were 0 bases for V and 5 bases for J; bases not matched to a gene: 6.

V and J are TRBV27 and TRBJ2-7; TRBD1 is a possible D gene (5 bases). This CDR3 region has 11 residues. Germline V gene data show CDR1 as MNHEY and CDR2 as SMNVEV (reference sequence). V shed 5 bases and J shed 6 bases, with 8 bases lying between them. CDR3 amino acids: CASSKGREQYF. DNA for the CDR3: TGTGCCAGCAGTAAGGGGCGCGAGCAGTACTTC.

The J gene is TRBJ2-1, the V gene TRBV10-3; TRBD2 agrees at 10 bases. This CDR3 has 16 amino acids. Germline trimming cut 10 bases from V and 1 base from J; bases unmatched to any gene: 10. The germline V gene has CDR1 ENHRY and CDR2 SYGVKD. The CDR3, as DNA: TGTGCCAGCACCACTAGCGGGGTAGGATCCTACAATGAGCAGTTCTTC. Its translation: CASTTSGVGSYNEQFF.

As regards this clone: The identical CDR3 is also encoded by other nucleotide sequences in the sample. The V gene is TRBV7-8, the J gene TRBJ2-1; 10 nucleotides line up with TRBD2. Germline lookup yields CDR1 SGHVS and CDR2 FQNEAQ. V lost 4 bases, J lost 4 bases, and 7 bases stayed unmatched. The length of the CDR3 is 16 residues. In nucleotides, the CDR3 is TGTGCCAGCAGCTCCAGGACTAGCGGTAGTTACAATGAGCAGTTCTTC. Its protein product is CASSSRTSGSYNEQFF.

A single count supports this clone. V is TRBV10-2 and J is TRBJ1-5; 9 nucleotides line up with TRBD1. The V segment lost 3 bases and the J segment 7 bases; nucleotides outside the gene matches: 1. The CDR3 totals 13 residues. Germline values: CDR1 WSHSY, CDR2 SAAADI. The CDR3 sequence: CASSEQGAQPQHF. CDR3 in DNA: TGCGCCAGCAGTGAACAGGGGGCCCAGCCCCAGCATTTT.

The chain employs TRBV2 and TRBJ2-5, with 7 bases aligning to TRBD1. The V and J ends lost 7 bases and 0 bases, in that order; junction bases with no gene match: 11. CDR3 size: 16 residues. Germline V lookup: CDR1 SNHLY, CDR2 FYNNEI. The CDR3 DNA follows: TGTGCCAGCAAAACCTCGGGACAGCGATACCAAGAGACCCAGTACTTC. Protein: CASKTSGQRYQETQYF.

The CDR3: CASSIRTSGEETQYF. The CDR3 region has the DNA TGTGCCAGCAGCATCCGGACTAGCGGGGAAGAGACCCAGTACTTC. This chain connects TRBV3-1 (or the pseudogene TRBV3-2) to TRBJ2-5, with 12 nucleotides matching TRBD2. Germline-derived CDR1 and CDR2 are LGHDT and YNNKEL (reference sequence). J lost 3 bases, V lost 5 bases, and 4 bases had no gene match. The length of the CDR3 is 15 residues.

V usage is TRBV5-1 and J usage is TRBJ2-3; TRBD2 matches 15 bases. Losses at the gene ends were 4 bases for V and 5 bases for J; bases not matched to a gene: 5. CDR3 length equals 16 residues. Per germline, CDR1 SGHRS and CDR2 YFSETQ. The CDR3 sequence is CASSSGLAGGLDTQYF. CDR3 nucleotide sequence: TGCGCCAGCAGCAGTGGACTAGCGGGGGGGCTAGATACGCAGTATTTT.

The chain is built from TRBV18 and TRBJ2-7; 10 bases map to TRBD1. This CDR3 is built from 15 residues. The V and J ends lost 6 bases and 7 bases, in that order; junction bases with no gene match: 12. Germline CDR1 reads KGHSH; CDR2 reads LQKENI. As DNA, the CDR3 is TGTGCCAGCTCTCCCCAGACAGGGGGCTCGGGGGAGCAGTACTTC. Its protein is CASSPQTGGSGEQYF.